The 20 T cell receptor beta chains presented below share a single source sample, sequenced in a study of T cell changes during pregnancy in multiple sclerosis. Sequencing used immunoSEQ multiplex PCR; TCRdb keeps in-frame clones, though not all of them. The sample includes about 35,000 clones, approximately 89% of them seen just once. The material sequenced was CD4+ T cells from peripheral blood mononuclear cells, taken after pregnancy. These receptors were taken from a female donor in good health, enrolled as a control in a pregnancy study.

V gene TRBV9 combines with J gene TRBJ2-1; perhaps TRBD1 as D (7 bases). Per the germline V gene, CDR1 is SGDLS and CDR2 is YYNGEE. Trimming left V 4 bases short and J 3 bases short, with 17 bases between. This CDR3 contains 16 residues. The CDR3 protein is CASSPYNRGGYNEQFF. CDR3 nucleotide sequence: TGTGCCAGCAGCCCGTACAACAGGGGAGGCTACAATGAGCAGTTCTTC. Full variable domain (outside the CDR3, taken from reference TRBV9 and TRBJ2-1): DSGVTQTPKHLITATGQRVTLRCSPRSGDLSVYWYQQSLDQGLQFLIQYYNGEERAKGNILERFSAQQFPDLHSELNLSSLELGDSALYFCASSPYNRGGYNEQFFGPGTRLTVL.

J is TRBJ1-4 and V is TRBV10-3; D remains unclear. Trimming cost V 3 bases and J 8 bases, with 13 bases left between them. Germline-derived CDR1 and CDR2 are ENHRY and SYGVKD. The CDR3 is 14 residues long. The CDR3 DNA reads TGTGCCATCAGTGATGTAAAGGGAGGCGAAAAACTGTTTTTT. It is translated as CAISDVKGGEKLFF.

V and J are TRBV11-2 and TRBJ1-1, with a tentative D call TRBD1 (6 bases). This CDR3 spans 13 amino acids. Germline lookup yields CDR1 SGHAT and CDR2 FQNNGV. V lost 5 bases and J 1 base, leaving 8 bases between the germline ends. The CDR3 nucleotides are TGTGCCAGCAGCCAAGGGGGGAACACTGAAGCTTTCTTT. As protein: CASSQGGNTEAFF.

This clone has a single count. The chain is built from TRBV6-5 and TRBJ2-5; D perhaps matches TRBD2 (6 bases). CDR3 length equals 14 residues. Per the germline V gene, CDR1 is MNHEY and CDR2 is SVGAGI. The germline V and J ends were trimmed by 8 bases and 7 bases, with 20 bases remaining between them. CDR3 coding DNA: TGTGCCAGCGGAAGAGTACGGGACGGGGGGACCCAGTACTTC. Protein product: CASGRVRDGGTQYF.

The V and J genes are TRBV4-3 and TRBJ1-1; D may be TRBD1 (5 bases). With 1 base removed from V and 3 bases from J, the gap between germline ends came to 12 bases. The CDR3 is made up of 15 amino acids. Germline V gives CDR1 LGHNA, CDR2 YSLEER. CDR3 coding DNA: TGCGCCAGCAGCCAAGGGCAGGGCGTATACACTGAAGCTTTCTTT. Translated, it gives CASSQGQGVYTEAFF.

This clone was seen more than once but under ten times. This chain links TRBV6-1 with TRBJ1-1; D ambiguous. Germline CDR1 MNHNS, CDR2 SASEGT. The V end was cut by 0 bases, the J end by 4 bases, with 9 bases between. This CDR3 contains 14 residues. CDR3 coding DNA: TGTGCCAGCAGTGAAGCGCGGGTAATCACTGAAGCTTTCTTT. Protein product: CASSEARVITEAFF.

V gene TRBV5-1 combines with J gene TRBJ2-7, with TRBD1 matching over 7 bases. Looked up from germline, CDR1 is SGHRS and CDR2 is YFSETQ. The CDR3 is made up of 15 amino acids. The ends lost 0 bases at V and 7 bases at J; junction bases unmatched: 10. CDR3 loop: CASSLGQTGPREQYF. The CDR3 region has the DNA TGCGCCAGCAGCTTGGGACAGACAGGGCCTAGGGAGCAGTACTTC.

V usage is TRBV5-1 and J usage is TRBJ1-1; no clear D. The CDR3 contains 15 residues. Trimming shortened V by 4 bases and J by 6 bases, and 19 bases separated the two germline ends. Germline CDR1 is SGHRS and CDR2 is YFSETQ. This CDR3 is CASSPEGGWIAEAFF. The CDR3 DNA reads as TGCGCCAGCAGCCCCGAGGGAGGGTGGATAGCTGAAGCTTTCTTT.

The chain combines TRBV15 with TRBJ2-5, with 13 nucleotides matching TRBD2. Germline V gene lookup returns CDR1 LNHNV and CDR2 YYDKDF (reference sequence). This CDR3 spans 19 amino acids. V lost 1 base to trimming and J lost 2 bases; unmatched junction nucleotides: 10. CDR3 nucleotide sequence: TGTGCCACCAGCAGAGGGACAGGGGGACTAGCGGGGCTACAAGAGACCCAGTACTTC. Translating gives CATSRGTGGLAGLQETQYF.

The chain carries TRBV27 and TRBJ2-1; D is possibly TRBD1 (5 bases). Germline V gene sequence: CDR1 MNHEY, CDR2 SMNVEV (reference sequence). This CDR3 comprises 14 residues. Between the trimmed V and J ends, which lost 8 bases and 0 bases, there was a span of 11 bases. The CDR3, as DNA: TGTGCCAGCTTTAGGGGCGGCTCCTACAATGAGCAGTTCTTC. Protein sequence: CASFRGGSYNEQFF.

V usage is TRBV7-9 and J usage is TRBJ1-2; D ambiguous. This CDR3 comprises 16 residues. The germline V and J ends were trimmed by 0 bases and 3 bases, with 14 bases remaining between them. Germline lookup yields CDR1 SEHNR and CDR2 FQNEAQ (reference sequence). The DNA for the CDR3 is TGTGCCAGCAGCTTAGCGTCCGGGGAGAAAGACTATGGCTACACCTTC. It encodes CASSLASGEKDYGYTF.

The V and J genes are TRBV5-5 and TRBJ1-2; D not certain. Germline-derived CDR1 and CDR2 are SGHKS and YYEKEE (reference sequence). Trimming took off 2 bases at V and 0 bases at J, with 8 bases between the two ends. This CDR3 is 14 amino acids long. The CDR3 region is CASSLTGTNYGYTF. The CDR3 DNA reads TGTGCCAGCAGCTTAACGGGAACTAACTATGGCTACACCTTC.

The CDR3 region is CASSFGGTYNEQFF. The DNA of the CDR3 is TGTGCCAGCAGCTTCGGCGGGACCTACAATGAGCAGTTCTTC. The V and J genes are TRBV7-2 and TRBJ2-1; possibly TRBD2 for D (6 bases). This CDR3 is 14 amino acids long. V was trimmed by 3 bases and J by 2 bases, leaving 8 bases between them. Per the germline V gene, CDR1 is SGHTA and CDR2 is FQGNSA.

The V gene is TRBV29-1, the J gene TRBJ2-5; D call uncertain. V lost 3 bases and J 5 bases, leaving 19 bases between the germline ends. The germline V gene encodes CDR1 SQVTM and CDR2 ANQGSEA. The CDR3 loop spans 15 amino acids. The CDR3 reads CSVDVAAHNAETQYF. The CDR3, as DNA: TGCAGCGTTGACGTGGCAGCGCATAATGCCGAGACCCAGTACTTC.

The chain recombines TRBV19 with TRBJ1-6; no definite D call. The germline V gene encodes CDR1 LNHDA and CDR2 SQIVND (reference sequence). Between the trimmed V and J ends, which lost 0 bases and 5 bases, there was a span of 8 bases. The CDR3 contains 15 residues. The CDR3 loop reads CASSIDGGNNSPLHF. CDR3 nucleotide sequence: TGTGCCAGTAGTATAGATGGCGGGAATAATTCACCCCTCCACTTT.

This chain uses TRBV5-4 with TRBJ2-7, with a possible D match to TRBD1 (6 bases). V was pared by 4 bases and J by 0 bases, with 14 bases between. Germline CDR1 reads SGHNT; CDR2 reads YYREEE (reference sequence). The CDR3 has 15 amino acids. CDR3 in DNA: TGTGCCAGCAGCCCGACAGGACCCTTCTCCTACGAGCAGTACTTC. Its translation is CASSPTGPFSYEQYF.

CDR3 sequence (DNA): TGTGCCAGCAGTACCACAGGGAACGGGAACAATGAGCAGTTCTTC. Its translation: CASSTTGNGNNEQFF. The genes are TRBV6-5 and TRBJ2-1; D perhaps matches TRBD1 (6 bases). The CDR3 sequence is 15 residues long. Per germline, CDR1 MNHEY and CDR2 SVGAGI. Trimming removed 5 bases at V and 5 bases at J, with 16 bases between.

This clone was counted between two and nine times. The chain joins TRBV4-2 to TRBJ1-2; maybe TRBD1 (6 bases). Germline V gene sequence: CDR1 LGHNA, CDR2 YNFKEQ. Trimming cost V 0 bases and J 4 bases, with 12 bases left between them. This CDR3 is built from 15 residues. In DNA form, the CDR3 reads TGTGCCAGCAGCCAAGACTTTAACAGGGCCTATGGCTACACCTTC. This translates into CASSQDFNRAYGYTF.

The chain recombines TRBV29-1 with TRBJ1-1; D ambiguous. V gave up 6 bases and J gave up 8 bases, with 22 bases separating them. From germline, CDR1 is SQVTM and CDR2 ANQGSEA. The CDR3 extends over 14 amino acids. CDR3 loop: CSVAALAGSVEAFF. DNA of the CDR3: TGCAGCGTGGCAGCTCTCGCGGGATCCGTCGAAGCTTTCTTT.

The chain couples TRBV5-6 to TRBJ1-2; perhaps TRBD1 as D (6 bases). Germline CDR1 and CDR2: SGHDT and YYEEEE. Trimming took 3 bases from V and 7 from J, leaving 22 bases between them. The CDR3 is made up of 16 amino acids. The DNA of the CDR3 is TGTGCCAGCAGCTCGCCCCTCACAGGGCTTCAAGGTGGCTACACCTTC. It is translated as CASSSPLTGLQGGYTF.